This paragraph reports one TCR beta chain. The antigen remains undetermined. The sample originates from a study of cytomegalovirus exposure and HLA in healthy donors. Trimming took 6 bases from V and 7 from J, leaving 21 bases between them. The CDR3 covers 15 residues. Germline V gene lookup returns CDR1 MNHNS and CDR2 SASEGT. Overall study results and limits: Presence/absence analysis assumed near-uniform sequencing depth across donors. In vitro assays verified that three CMV-associated chains recognized CMV antigens specifically.

PCR primers comprised 60 Vbeta and 13 Jbeta primers. Produced via immunoSEQ multiplex PCR; TCRdb's table is partial and in-frame only. Of about 130,000 clones detected, 80% appear once; the ten largest clones hold under 5.5%. The source of this sequence is a man younger than 45 in good health. V usage is TRBV6-1 and J usage is TRBJ2-5, with a possible D match to TRBD2 (6 bases). Source material: PBMCs. The CDR3 reads CASRSYLVEGGTQYF. The CDR3 DNA sequence: TGTGCCAGCAGGTCGTACTTGGTGGAGGGCGGGACCCAGTACTTC.